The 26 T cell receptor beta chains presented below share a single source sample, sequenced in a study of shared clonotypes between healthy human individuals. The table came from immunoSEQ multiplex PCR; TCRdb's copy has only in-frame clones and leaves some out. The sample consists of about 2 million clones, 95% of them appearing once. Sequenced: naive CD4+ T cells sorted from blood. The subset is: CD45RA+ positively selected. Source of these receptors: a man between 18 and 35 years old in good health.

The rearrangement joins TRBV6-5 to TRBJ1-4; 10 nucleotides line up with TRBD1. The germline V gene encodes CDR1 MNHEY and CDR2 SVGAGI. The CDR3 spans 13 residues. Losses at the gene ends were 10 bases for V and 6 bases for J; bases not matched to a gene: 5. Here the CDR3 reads CATLGTGDEKLFF. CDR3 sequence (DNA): TGTGCCACCTTAGGGACAGGGGATGAAAAACTGTTTTTT.

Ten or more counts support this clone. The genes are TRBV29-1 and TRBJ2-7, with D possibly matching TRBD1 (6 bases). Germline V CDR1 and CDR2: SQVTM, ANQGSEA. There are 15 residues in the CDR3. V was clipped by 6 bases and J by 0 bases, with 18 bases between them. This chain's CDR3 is CSVAHRDGPSYEQYF. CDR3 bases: TGCAGCGTCGCCCACAGGGACGGACCCTCCTACGAGCAGTACTTC.

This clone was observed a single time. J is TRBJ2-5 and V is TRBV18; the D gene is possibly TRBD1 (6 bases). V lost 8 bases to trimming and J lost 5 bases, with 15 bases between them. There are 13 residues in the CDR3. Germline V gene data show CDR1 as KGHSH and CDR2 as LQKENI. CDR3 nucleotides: TGTGCCAGCGAAGGGGGTGTGCGGGAGACCCAGTACTTC. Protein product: CASEGGVRETQYF. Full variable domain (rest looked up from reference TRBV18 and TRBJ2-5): NAGVMQNPRHLVRRRGQEARLRCSPMKGHSHVYWYRQLPEEGLKFMVYLQKENIIDESGMPKERFSAEFPKEGPSILRIQQVVRGDSAAYFCASEGGVRETQYFGPGTRLLVL.

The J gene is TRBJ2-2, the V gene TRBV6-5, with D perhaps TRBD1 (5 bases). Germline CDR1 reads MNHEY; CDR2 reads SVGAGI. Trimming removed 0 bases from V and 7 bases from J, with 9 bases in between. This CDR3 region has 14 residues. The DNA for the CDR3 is TGTGCCAGCAGTTACTCGGGGCAGATCGGGGAGCTGTTTTTT. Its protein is CASSYSGQIGELFF.

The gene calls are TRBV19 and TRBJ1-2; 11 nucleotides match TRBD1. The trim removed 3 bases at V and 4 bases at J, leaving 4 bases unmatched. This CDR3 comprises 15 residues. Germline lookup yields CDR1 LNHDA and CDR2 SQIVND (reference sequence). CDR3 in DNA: TGTGCCAGTAGTATCGGGACAGGGGGGTCCTATGGCTACACCTTC. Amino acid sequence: CASSIGTGGSYGYTF.

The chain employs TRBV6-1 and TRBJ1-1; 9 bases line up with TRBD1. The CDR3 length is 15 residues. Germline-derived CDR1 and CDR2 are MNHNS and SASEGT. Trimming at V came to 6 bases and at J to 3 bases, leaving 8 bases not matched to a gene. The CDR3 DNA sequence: TGTGCCAGCAGGCCCGAGGGACAGGGTTACACTGAAGCTTTCTTT. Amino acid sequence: CASRPEGQGYTEAFF.

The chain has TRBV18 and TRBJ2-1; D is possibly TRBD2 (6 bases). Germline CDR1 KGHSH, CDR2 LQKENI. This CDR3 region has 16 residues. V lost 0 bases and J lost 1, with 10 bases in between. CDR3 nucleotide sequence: TGTGCCAGCTCACCACCGAGACTAGTGTCCTACAATGAGCAGTTCTTC. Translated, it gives CASSPPRLVSYNEQFF.

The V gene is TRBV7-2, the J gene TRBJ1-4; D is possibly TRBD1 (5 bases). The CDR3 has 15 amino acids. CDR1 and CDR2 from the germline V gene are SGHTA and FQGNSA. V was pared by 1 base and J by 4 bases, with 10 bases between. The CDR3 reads CASSLVARVNEKLFF. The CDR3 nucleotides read TGTGCCAGCAGCTTAGTGGCCAGGGTTAATGAAAAACTGTTTTTT.

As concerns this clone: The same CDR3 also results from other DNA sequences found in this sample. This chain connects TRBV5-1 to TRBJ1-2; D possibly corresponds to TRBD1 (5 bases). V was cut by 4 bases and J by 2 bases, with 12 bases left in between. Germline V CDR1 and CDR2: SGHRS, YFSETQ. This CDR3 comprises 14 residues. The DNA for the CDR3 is TGCGCCAGCAGCCTGTCGACAGCCAACTATGGCTACACCTTC. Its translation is CASSLSTANYGYTF.

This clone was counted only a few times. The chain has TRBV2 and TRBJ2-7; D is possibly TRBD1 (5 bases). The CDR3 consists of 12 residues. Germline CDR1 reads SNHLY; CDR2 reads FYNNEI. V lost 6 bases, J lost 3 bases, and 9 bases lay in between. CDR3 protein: CASRATGYEQYF. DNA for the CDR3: TGTGCCAGCAGGGCTACAGGCTACGAGCAGTACTTC. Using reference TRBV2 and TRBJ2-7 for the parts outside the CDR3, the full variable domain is EPEVTQTPSHQVTQMGQEVILRCVPISNHLYFYWYRQILGQKVEFLVSFYNNEISEKSEIFDDQFSVERPDGSNFTLKIRSTKLEDSAMYFCASRATGYEQYFGPGTRLTVT.

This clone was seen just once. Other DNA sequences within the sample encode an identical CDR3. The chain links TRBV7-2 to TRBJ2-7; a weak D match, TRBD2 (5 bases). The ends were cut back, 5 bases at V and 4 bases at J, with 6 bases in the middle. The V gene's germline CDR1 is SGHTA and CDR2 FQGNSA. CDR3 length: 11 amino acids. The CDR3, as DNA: TGTGCCAGCAGCACGGGGTACGAGCAGTACTTC. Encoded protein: CASSTGYEQYF.

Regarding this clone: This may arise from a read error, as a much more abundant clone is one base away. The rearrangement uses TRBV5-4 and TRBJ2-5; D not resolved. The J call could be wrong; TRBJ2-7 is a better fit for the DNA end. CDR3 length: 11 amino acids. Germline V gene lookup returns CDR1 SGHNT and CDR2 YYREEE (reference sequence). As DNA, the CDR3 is TGCGCCAGCAGCTTGAGGTACGAGCAGTACTTC. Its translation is CASSLRYEQYF.

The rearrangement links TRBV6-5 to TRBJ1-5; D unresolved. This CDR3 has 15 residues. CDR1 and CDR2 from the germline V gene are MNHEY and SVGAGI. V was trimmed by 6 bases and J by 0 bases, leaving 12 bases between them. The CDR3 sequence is CASSTVANSNQPQHF. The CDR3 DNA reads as TGTGCCAGCAGCACGGTGGCTAATAGCAATCAGCCCCAGCATTTT.

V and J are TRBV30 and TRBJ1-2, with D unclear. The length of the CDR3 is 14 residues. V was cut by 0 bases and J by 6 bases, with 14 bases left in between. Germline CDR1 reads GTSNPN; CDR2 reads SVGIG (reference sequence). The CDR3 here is CAWSVLPGSNGYTF. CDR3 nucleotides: TGTGCCTGGAGTGTCCTCCCGGGGAGTAATGGCTACACCTTC.

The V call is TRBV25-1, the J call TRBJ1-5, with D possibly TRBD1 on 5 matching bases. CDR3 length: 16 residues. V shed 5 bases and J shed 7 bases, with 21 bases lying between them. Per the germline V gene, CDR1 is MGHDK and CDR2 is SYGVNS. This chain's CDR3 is CASSMTVPGGSQPQHF. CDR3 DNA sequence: TGTGCCAGCAGTATGACGGTACCGGGGGGGAGCCAGCCCCAGCATTTT.

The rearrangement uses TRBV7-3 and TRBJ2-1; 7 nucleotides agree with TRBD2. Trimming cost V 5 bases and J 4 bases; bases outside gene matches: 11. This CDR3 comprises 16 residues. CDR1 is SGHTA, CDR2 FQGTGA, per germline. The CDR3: CASSDPRSGIYNEQFF. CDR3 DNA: TGTGCCAGCAGCGACCCGCGGAGCGGGATATACAATGAGCAGTTCTTC.

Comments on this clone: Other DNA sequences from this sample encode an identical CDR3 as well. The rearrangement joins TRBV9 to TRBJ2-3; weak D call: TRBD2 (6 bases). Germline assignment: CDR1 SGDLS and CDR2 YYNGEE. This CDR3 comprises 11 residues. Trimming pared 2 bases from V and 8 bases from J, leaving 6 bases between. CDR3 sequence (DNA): TGTGCCAGCAGCGTGGGGGGTACGCAGTATTTT. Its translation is CASSVGGTQYF.

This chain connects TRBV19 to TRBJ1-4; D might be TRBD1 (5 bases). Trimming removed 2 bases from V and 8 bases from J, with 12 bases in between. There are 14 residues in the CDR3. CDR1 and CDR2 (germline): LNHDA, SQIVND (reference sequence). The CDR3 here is CASSIRDRSEKLFF. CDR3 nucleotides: TGTGCCAGTAGTATACGAGACAGAAGCGAAAAACTGTTTTTT.

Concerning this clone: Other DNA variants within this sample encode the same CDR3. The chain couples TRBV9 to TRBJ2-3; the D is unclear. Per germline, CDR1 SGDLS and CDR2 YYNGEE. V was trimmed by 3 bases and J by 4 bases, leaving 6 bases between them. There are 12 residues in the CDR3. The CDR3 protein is CASSGTSDTQYF. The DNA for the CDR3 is TGTGCCAGCAGCGGAACTTCAGATACGCAGTATTTT.

CDR3 sequence: CAISEDEGMRRQPQHF. CDR3 nucleotide sequence: TGTGCCATCAGTGAGGACGAGGGTATGAGGAGACAGCCCCAGCATTTT. The chain employs TRBV10-3 and TRBJ1-5; D ambiguous. The germline V gene has CDR1 ENHRY and CDR2 SYGVKD. Trimming pared 2 bases from V and 7 bases from J, leaving 18 bases between. The CDR3 covers 16 residues.

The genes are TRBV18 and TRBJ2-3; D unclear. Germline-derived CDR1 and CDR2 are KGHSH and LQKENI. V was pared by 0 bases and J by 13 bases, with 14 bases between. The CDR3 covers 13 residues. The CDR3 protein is CASSPPGIAREYF. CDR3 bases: TGTGCCAGCTCACCACCTGGGATAGCTAGAGAGTATTTT.

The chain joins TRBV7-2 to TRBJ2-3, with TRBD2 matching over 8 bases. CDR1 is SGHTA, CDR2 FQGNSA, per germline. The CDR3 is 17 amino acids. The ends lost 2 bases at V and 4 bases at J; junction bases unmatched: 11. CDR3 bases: TGTGCCAGCAGCTTAACGTGGAGCGGGAGTAAGGCAGATACGCAGTATTTT. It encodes CASSLTWSGSKADTQYF.

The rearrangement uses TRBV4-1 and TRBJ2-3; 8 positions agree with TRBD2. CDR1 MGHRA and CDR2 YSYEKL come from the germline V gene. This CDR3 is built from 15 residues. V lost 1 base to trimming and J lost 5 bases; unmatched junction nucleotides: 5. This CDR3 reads CASSQAKRERDTQYF. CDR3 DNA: TGCGCCAGCAGCCAAGCCAAGCGGGAGAGAGATACGCAGTATTTT.

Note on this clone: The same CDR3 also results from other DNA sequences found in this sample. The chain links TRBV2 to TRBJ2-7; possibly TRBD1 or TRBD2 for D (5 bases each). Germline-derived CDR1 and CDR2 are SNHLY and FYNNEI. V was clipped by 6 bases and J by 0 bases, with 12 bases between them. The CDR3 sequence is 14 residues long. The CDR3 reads CASRPGASSYEQYF. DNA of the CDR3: TGTGCCAGCAGGCCCGGGGCGAGCTCCTACGAGCAGTACTTC.

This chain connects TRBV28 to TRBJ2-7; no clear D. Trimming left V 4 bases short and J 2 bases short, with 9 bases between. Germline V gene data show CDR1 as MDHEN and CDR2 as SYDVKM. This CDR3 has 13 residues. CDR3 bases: TGTGCCAGCAGTTCGATCTACACCTACGAGCAGTACTTC. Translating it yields CASSSIYTYEQYF.

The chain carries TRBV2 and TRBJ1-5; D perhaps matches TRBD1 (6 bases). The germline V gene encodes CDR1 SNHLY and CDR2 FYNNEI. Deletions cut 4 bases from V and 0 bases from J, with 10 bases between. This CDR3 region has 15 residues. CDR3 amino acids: CASSGQGPSNQPQHF. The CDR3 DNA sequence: TGTGCCAGCAGTGGGCAGGGGCCTAGCAATCAGCCCCAGCATTTT.